This paragraph reports one TCR beta chain. The data stem from a study of blood T cell dynamics during melanoma immunotherapy. Germline-derived CDR1 and CDR2 are MDHEN and SYDVKM. V was pared by 6 bases and J by 8 bases, with 13 bases between. The CDR3 sequence is 13 residues long. This table comes from immunoSEQ multiplex PCR, and its TCRdb copy is limited to in-frame clones, with some not included. The repertoire holds under 3,000 clones, with approximately 88% as singletons. Time point of the sample: week 3, after first cycle of checkpoint inhibitor. No patient had earlier systemic cancer treatment, concurrent immunosuppressants, or another active cancer.

This chain connects TRBV28 to TRBJ2-2; perhaps TRBD2 as D (6 bases). The TCR was taken from a human donor with melanoma. The source was blood, collected from a patient treated with checkpoint blockade. The CDR3 bases are TGTGCCAGCAGGACGGGACTGACTGGGGAGCTGTTTTTT. As protein: CASRTGLTGELFF.